This T cell receptor beta chain was obtained from a study of PD-1 blockade in classical Hodgkin lymphoma. Study-wide findings and caveats: CD4+ but not CD8+ TCR diversity rose significantly by C4D1.

The table came from immunoSEQ multiplex PCR; TCRdb's copy has only in-frame clones and leaves some out. The table lists fewer than 25,000 clones, 74% of them singletons, with about a fifth in the top ten. Relapse after autologous stem cell transplantation occurred in every patient, and brentuximab vedotin exposure varied. A note on this clone: The antigen is undetermined.

This CDR3 region has 15 residues. The V gene lost 4 bases and the J gene lost 5 bases, with 17 bases spanning the gap. Germline V gives CDR1 LGHNA, CDR2 YSLEER. The sample in question was peripheral blood mononuclear cells (PBMCs), obtained at baseline. The chain recombines TRBV4-3 with TRBJ2-5, with D unresolved. This TCR derives from a human donor with classical Hodgkin lymphoma. In nucleotides, the CDR3 is TGCGCCAGCAGCCCCCGCTGGGGATTCCGGGAGACCCAGTACTTC. This translates into CASSPRWGFRETQYF.